Following are 23 T cell receptor beta chains from one sample sequenced in a study of T cell repertoires in cytomegalovirus infection. TCRdb reprocessed the reads with MiXCR, giving one entry per CDR3 protein. Here the sample spans 290,000 or so distinct CDR3 sequences, under 30% being singletons. Sequenced sample: PBMCs. These receptors were taken from a human donor in good health (CMV status not recorded). Some clones in this sample may be carry-over from other donors' samples.

This clonotype was counted a few times. The chain recombines TRBV2 with TRBJ2-5, with D maybe TRBD1 (6 bases). Germline values: CDR1 SNHLY, CDR2 FYNNEI. CDR3 length: 14 residues. V dropped 4 bases and J dropped 1 base, with 10 bases sitting between them. CDR3 protein: CASSGLQGQETQYF. The CDR3 bases are TGTGCCAGCAGTGGGCTACAGGGCCAAGAGACCCAGTACTTC.

On this clonotype: Just one base apart from a much larger clone, this may be a read error. V and J are TRBV11-2 and TRBJ1-1; 7 bases match TRBD1. The CDR3 runs to 15 residues. Germline values: CDR1 SGHAT, CDR2 FQNNGV. The CDR3: CASSLGAGGYTEALF. Written as DNA, the CDR3 is TGTGCCAGCAGCTTAGGAGCAGGGGGGTACACTGAAGCTTTATTT. The full variable domain, with the rest looked up from reference TRBV11-2 and TRBJ1-1, is EAGVAQSPRYKIIEKRQSVAFWCNPISGHATLYWYQQILGQGPKLLIQFQNNGVVDDSQLPKDRFSAERLKGVDSTLKIQPAKLEDSAVYLCASSLGAGGYTEALFGQGTRLTVV.

The chain carries TRBV29-1 and TRBJ1-5, with 7 bases aligning to TRBD1. The germline gives CDR1 SQVTM, CDR2 ANQGSEA. V was pared by 4 bases and J by 0 bases, with 9 bases of the junction left unmatched. This CDR3 region has 16 residues. This chain's CDR3 is CSVVTRTGGSNQPQHF. Written as DNA, the CDR3 is TGCAGCGTTGTGACCCGGACAGGTGGTAGCAATCAGCCCCAGCATTTT.

The genes are TRBV5-1 and TRBJ2-3, with 11 nucleotides matching TRBD1. V dropped 4 bases and J dropped 0; count of bases not matched to a gene: 10. The CDR3 spans 18 residues. CDR1 and CDR2 (germline): SGHRS, YFSETQ. CDR3 nucleotide sequence: TGCGCCAGCAGCCTGGGGACAGGGGGATCTTTAAGCACAGATACGCAGTATTTT. Translating gives CASSLGTGGSLSTDTQYF.

The rearrangement links TRBV7-2 to TRBJ2-1; 10 bases fit TRBD2. The CDR3 has 21 amino acids. Germline values: CDR1 SGHTA, CDR2 FQGNSA. Trimming cost V 0 bases and J 8 bases; bases outside gene matches: 22. CDR3: CASSLAWTSGKKGHNGDEQFF. The CDR3, as DNA: TGTGCCAGCAGCTTAGCGTGGACTAGCGGCAAGAAGGGGCACAATGGGGATGAGCAGTTCTTC.

Note on this clonotype: At one boundary the junction diverges from the germline segment, which might be a read error. The rearrangement uses TRBV7-7 and TRBJ1-1, with no clear D. The CDR3 is 13 residues long. CDR1 is SSHAT and CDR2 is FNYEAQ in the germline V gene (reference sequence). The CDR3 reads CASSSTLGTEAFF. CDR3 nucleotides: TGTGCTAGCAGCTCGACGTTGGGCACTGAAGCTTTCTTT.

There are many counts of this clonotype. This rearrangement joins TRBV7-8 to TRBJ2-2; tentatively, D is TRBD1 (5 bases). The CDR3 has 16 residues. Germline CDR1 and CDR2: SGHVS and FQNEAQ. V lost 2 bases and J lost 1, with 11 bases in between. Here the CDR3 DNA reads TGTGCCAGCAGCTTAAATGGGGCGTTGAACACCGGGGAGCTGTTTTTT. It codes for CASSLNGALNTGELFF.

This clonotype was detected a few times. This rearrangement joins TRBV28 to TRBJ2-1; TRBD1 or TRBD2 may be the D gene (7 bases each). Between the trimmed V and J ends, which lost 0 bases and 5 bases, there was a span of 20 bases. Germline V lookup: CDR1 MDHEN, CDR2 SYDVKM. The CDR3 contains 18 residues. The CDR3 DNA is TGTGCCAGCAGTTTATGGGGGTTTGGGGGGGACAGAAACAATGAGCAGTTCTTC. Protein product: CASSLWGFGGDRNNEQFF.

This clonotype was seen once. The chain has TRBV5-5 and TRBJ2-2, with 9 bases lining up with TRBD2. This CDR3 region has 16 residues. V dropped 4 bases and J dropped 5; count of bases not matched to a gene: 9. Germline V gene data show CDR1 as SGHKS and CDR2 as YYEKEE (reference sequence). The CDR3 coding sequence is TGTGCCAGCAGCCTGAAGGGACTAGCACAAACCGGGGAGCTGTTTTTT. Amino acids: CASSLKGLAQTGELFF.

This clonotype was recorded many times. V usage is TRBV7-2 and J usage is TRBJ1-1; no firm D call. The V end was cut by 3 bases, the J end by 3 bases, with 5 bases between. The CDR3 runs to 12 residues. The germline V gene has CDR1 SGHTA and CDR2 FQGNSA. In DNA, the CDR3 is TGTGCCAGCAGCTTTGGCCACACTGAAGCTTTCTTT. Protein product: CASSFGHTEAFF.

The chain links TRBV20-1 to TRBJ2-1; D may correspond to TRBD1 or TRBD2 (5 bases each). V was shortened by 6 bases and J by 0 bases, with 12 bases between the two germline ends. This CDR3 has 14 residues. From germline, CDR1 is DFQATT and CDR2 SNEGSKA (reference sequence). CDR3 in amino acids: CSAPGLSSYNEQFF. The CDR3 coding sequence is TGCAGTGCCCCGGGGCTAAGCTCCTACAATGAGCAGTTCTTC.

This clonotype was seen many times. The chain couples TRBV28 to TRBJ2-3; D is ambiguous. Trimming stripped 6 bases from V and 2 bases from J, with 9 bases between. The V gene's germline CDR1 is MDHEN and CDR2 SYDVKM. This CDR3 is 13 amino acids long. CDR3 bases: TGTGCCAGCAGCCCCGGTACCACAGATACGCAGTATTTT. Translating gives CASSPGTTDTQYF.

Ten or more counts support this clonotype. This chain joins TRBV11-2 and TRBJ2-3; D gene ambiguous. The V end was cut by 5 bases, the J end by 3 bases, with 15 bases between. This CDR3 spans 15 amino acids. Germline values: CDR1 SGHAT, CDR2 FQNNGV. CDR3 region: CASSGLAILTDTQYF. Written as DNA, the CDR3 is TGTGCCAGCAGCGGGCTTGCTATACTAACAGATACGCAGTATTTT.

Ten or more counts support this clonotype. This chain uses TRBV7-2 with TRBJ2-3; 9 positions agree with TRBD1. Germline trimming cut 0 bases from V and 7 bases from J; bases unmatched to any gene: 14. The CDR3 runs to 18 residues. The germline gives CDR1 SGHTA, CDR2 FQGNSA. Here the CDR3 DNA reads TGTGCCAGCAGCTTAGCGTCTATTGGGACAGGGTTTTCTCATACGCAGTATTTT. This gives the protein CASSLASIGTGFSHTQYF.

This clonotype was recorded at least ten times. This rearrangement joins TRBV5-6 to TRBJ2-7; the D is unclear. The germline V and J ends were trimmed by 2 bases and 11 bases, with 17 bases remaining between them. Germline CDR1 and CDR2: SGHDT and YYEEEE. The CDR3 is 13 amino acids. The CDR3 is CASSLGTSYVEYF. CDR3 DNA: TGTGCCAGCAGCTTAGGAACTTCCTACGTGGAGTACTTC.

This clonotype was counted only a few times. The chain uses TRBV7-9 and TRBJ1-2; 11 bases agree with TRBD1. Per the germline V gene, CDR1 is SEHNR and CDR2 is FQNEAQ (reference sequence). This CDR3 is 16 amino acids long. Losses at the gene ends were 2 bases for V and 3 bases for J; bases not matched to a gene: 5. CDR3 sequence reads: CASSLSGTGGHYGYTF. The CDR3 nucleotides are TGTGCCAGCAGCTTATCAGGGACAGGGGGACACTATGGCTACACCTTC.

At least ten counts were recorded for this clonotype. The chain uses TRBV7-2 and TRBJ2-3; 7 bases agree with TRBD2. Germline assignment: CDR1 SGHTA and CDR2 FQGNSA. J lost 2 bases, V lost 3 bases, and 5 bases had no gene match. This CDR3 spans 15 amino acids. CDR3 amino acids: CASSFTSDFTDTQYF. As DNA, the CDR3 is TGTGCCAGCAGCTTCACTAGCGACTTCACAGATACGCAGTATTTT.

The genes are TRBV29-1 and TRBJ1-1; TRBD1 matches at 8 bases. Germline CDR1 is SQVTM and CDR2 is ANQGSEA. The CDR3 has 14 amino acids. J was trimmed by 5 bases and V by 3 bases; bases with no gene match: 8. The CDR3 spells CSVEVTGGRTEAFF. The DNA for the CDR3 is TGCAGCGTTGAGGTAACAGGGGGTCGAACTGAAGCTTTCTTT.

The chain joins TRBV6-2 or TRBV6-3 to TRBJ1-1; D uncertain. Germline V gene lookup returns CDR1 MNHEY and CDR2 SVGEGT. The CDR3 is made up of 11 amino acids. V dropped 6 bases and J dropped 5 bases, with 7 bases sitting between them. The CDR3 reads CASRELTEAFF. The CDR3 nucleotides are TGTGCCAGCAGGGAGCTGACTGAAGCTTTCTTT.

This CDR3 reads CASSSHSQGTGNTIYF. In DNA form, the CDR3 reads TGTGCCAGCAGTTCCCACTCACAGGGAACTGGAAACACCATATATTTT. The V gene is TRBV28, the J gene TRBJ1-3, with D maybe TRBD1 (6 bases). Germline V gives CDR1 MDHEN, CDR2 SYDVKM. The germline V and J ends were trimmed by 4 bases and 2 bases, with 15 bases remaining between them. This CDR3 region has 16 residues.

This chain joins TRBV12-3 or TRBV12-4 and TRBJ2-7, with D hard to call. This CDR3 is 14 amino acids long. V was pared by 3 bases and J by 7 bases, with 16 bases between. CDR3 in amino acids: CASSFGSVSGEQYF. CDR3 in DNA: TGTGCCAGCAGTTTTGGGTCGGTGTCTGGAGAGCAGTACTTC.

V gene TRBV28 combines with J gene TRBJ1-4; D possibly corresponds to TRBD1 (6 bases). CDR1 MDHEN and CDR2 SYDVKM come from the germline V gene. The V and J ends lost 5 bases and 5 bases respectively, with 9 bases between them. The CDR3 is 13 amino acids. The CDR3 loop is CASSTGANEKLFF. CDR3 nucleotide sequence: TGTGCCAGCAGTACGGGGGCAAATGAAAAACTGTTTTTT.

This clonotype was found a few times. This rearrangement joins TRBV2 to TRBJ2-2; D is perhaps TRBD1 (6 bases). From germline, CDR1 is SNHLY and CDR2 FYNNEI. This CDR3 is built from 15 residues. V shed 11 bases and J shed 6 bases, with 22 bases lying between them. The CDR3: CAGHRTATVAGELFF. In nucleotides, the CDR3 is TGTGCCGGACATCGGACAGCAACCGTCGCCGGGGAGCTGTTTTTT.